This T cell receptor (beta chain) was identified during a study of follicular helper T cells after annual influenza vaccination. The study, taken as a whole, reports: ICOS-CD38- cTfh most often held earlier Day 7 ICOS+CD38+ clones. Change in circulating plasmablasts correlated with ICOS+CD38+ cTfh clonality change.

TCRB sequencing was done at Survey resolution level. Clones were read by immunoSEQ multiplex PCR, and TCRdb kept only the in-frame ones, dropping some. The table lists about 27,000 clones, approximately 80% of them singletons. With regard to this clone: What it binds is not known.

The sample's time point: 2014-2015 season, pre-vaccination. Cells are cTfh (non-naive CD4+CXCR5+PD-1+), split by ICOS and CD38 into double-positive or double-negative. The sequenced sample was CXCR5+ CD38- circulating T follicular helper cells from blood, obtained on the day of influenza vaccination. Subset defined: circulating Tfh, non-naive CD4+CXCR5+PD-1+ (ICOS+CD38+ or ICOS-CD38-). This clonotype was obtained from an adult who received the influenza vaccine.

CDR3 bases: TGTGCCAGTAGTATGGAGGCAGGGAGGAATCAGCCCCAGCATTTT. Translation gives CASSMEAGRNQPQHF. V usage is TRBV19 and J usage is TRBJ1-5; a possible D gene is TRBD1 (5 bases). The CDR3 spans 15 residues. Germline V lookup: CDR1 LNHDA, CDR2 SQIVND (reference sequence). Trimming shortened V by 3 bases and J by 4 bases, and 13 bases separated the two germline ends.